One and the same sample provided the 16 T cell receptor beta chains below, sequenced in a study of blood T cell repertoires in COVID-19. Profiled with immunoSEQ multiplex PCR; TCRdb holds only in-frame clones, not every one. The data contain around 64,000 clones, 80% to 85% of them singletons. Sequencing was carried out using peripheral blood. These receptors were taken from a human donor in a cohort sampled during active COVID-19.

The V gene is TRBV11-2, the J gene TRBJ2-3; 11 bases line up with TRBD1. The CDR3 contains 16 residues. After removal of 0 bases from V and 6 bases from J, the junction contained 5 bases not matched to a gene. Looked up from germline, CDR1 is SGHAT and CDR2 is FQNNGV. CDR3 nucleotides: TGTGCCAGCAGCTTAGATCGGACAGGGGGCGCGGATACGCAGTATTTT. This sequence encodes CASSLDRTGGADTQYF.

The chain combines TRBV7-9 with TRBJ2-1, with D perhaps TRBD2 (6 bases). Germline CDR1 reads SEHNR; CDR2 reads FQNEAQ (reference sequence). V lost 1 base and J 4 bases, leaving 11 bases between the germline ends. The CDR3 runs to 15 residues. The CDR3 DNA reads TGTGCCAGCAGCTTAGATCTCGGGGGATACAATGAGCAGTTCTTC. Translation: CASSLDLGGYNEQFF.

The chain employs TRBV5-1 and TRBJ2-7; TRBD1 agrees at 8 bases. The V and J ends lost 1 base and 5 bases, in that order; junction bases with no gene match: 5. CDR3 length: 14 residues. The germline V gene encodes CDR1 SGHRS and CDR2 YFSETQ. The CDR3 spells CASSLSAGGHEQYF. CDR3 bases: TGCGCCAGCAGCTTGAGCGCAGGGGGCCACGAGCAGTACTTC.

V is TRBV4-1 and J is TRBJ2-7; 12 bases fit TRBD2. The CDR3 runs 15 residues. Germline V gives CDR1 MGHRA, CDR2 YSYEKL. V lost 3 bases to trimming and J lost 3 bases; unmatched junction nucleotides: 3. CDR3 DNA: TGCGCCAGCAGCCAGTTACTAGCGGGGGGCTACGAGCAGTACTTC. Translation: CASSQLLAGGYEQYF.

CDR3 sequence reads: CSVVAATNEKLFF. CDR3 in DNA: TGCAGCGTTGTGGCGGCAACTAATGAAAAACTGTTTTTT. The chain employs TRBV29-1 and TRBJ1-4; no reliable D call. This CDR3 spans 13 amino acids. Deletions cut 4 bases from V and 0 bases from J, with 6 bases between. Germline CDR1 is SQVTM and CDR2 is ANQGSEA.

The J gene is TRBJ1-1, the V gene TRBV14; D call uncertain. Trimming took 1 base from V and 4 from J, leaving 7 bases between them. Germline V gene lookup returns CDR1 SGHDN and CDR2 FVKESK. The CDR3 has 13 amino acids. CDR3 residues: CASSQGEVTEAFF. The CDR3, as DNA: TGTGCCAGCAGCCAAGGGGAGGTCACTGAAGCTTTCTTT.

V gene TRBV6-5 combines with J gene TRBJ2-1; 9 bases agree with TRBD1. The CDR3 has 16 residues. With V trimmed by 2 bases and J by 4 bases, 6 bases remained unmatched. Per germline, CDR1 MNHEY and CDR2 SVGAGI. The CDR3 DNA is TGTGCCAGCAGTTACAAGGCGGACAGGGGTTACAATGAGCAGTTCTTC. Translating gives CASSYKADRGYNEQFF.

The chain combines TRBV3-1 (or the pseudogene TRBV3-2) with TRBJ2-1, with 7 bases aligning to TRBD1. Losses at the gene ends were 4 bases for V and 13 bases for J; bases not matched to a gene: 10. The CDR3 is 13 residues long. Germline assignment: CDR1 LGHDT and CDR2 YNNKEL (reference sequence). The CDR3 sequence is CASSLKYRGDQFF. The CDR3 DNA reads as TGTGCCAGCAGCCTGAAATACAGGGGAGATCAGTTCTTC.

The genes are TRBV7-9 and TRBJ2-4; 8 nucleotides match TRBD1. The germline V gene encodes CDR1 SEHNR and CDR2 FQNEAQ (reference sequence). Unmatched junction bases numbered 1, after V lost 0 bases and J lost 6 bases. The CDR3 contains 14 residues. The CDR3 DNA follows: TGTGCCAGCAGCTTAGCACAGGGGGGAAACATTCAGTACTTC. This gives the protein CASSLAQGGNIQYF.

The sample holds a few counts of this clone. This rearrangement joins TRBV7-9 to TRBJ1-6; D remains unclear. Germline V CDR1 and CDR2: SEHNR, FQNEAQ (reference sequence). Trimming took off 4 bases at V and 10 bases at J, with 17 bases between the two ends. CDR3 size: 15 residues. CDR3 protein: CASSSVSAPNSPLHF. The CDR3, as DNA: TGTGCCAGCAGCTCCGTATCCGCGCCGAACTCACCCCTCCACTTT.

A note on this clone: The identical CDR3 is also encoded by other nucleotide sequences in the sample. The chain carries TRBV4-1 and TRBJ1-6; D not resolved. The germline V and J ends were trimmed by 1 base and 7 bases, with 8 bases remaining between them. This CDR3 is built from 14 residues. Germline values: CDR1 MGHRA, CDR2 YSYEKL. The CDR3 loop is CASSQARGNSPLHF. The CDR3 nucleotides are TGCGCCAGCAGCCAAGCGCGAGGGAATTCACCCCTCCACTTT.

The chain links TRBV11-1 to TRBJ1-1; possible D gene TRBD1, 6 bases. The germline V gene has CDR1 SGHAT and CDR2 FQDESV (reference sequence). Trimming removed 2 bases from V and 5 bases from J, with 15 bases in between. The CDR3 has 15 amino acids. The CDR3 bases are TGTGCCAGCAGCTTACAGGGGCAAAGGGTGACTGAAGCTTTCTTT. Amino acids: CASSLQGQRVTEAFF.

The chain links TRBV5-1 to TRBJ2-7; D perhaps matches TRBD2 (5 bases). Looked up from germline, CDR1 is SGHRS and CDR2 is YFSETQ. V was cut by 7 bases and J by 6 bases, with 20 bases left in between. CDR3 length: 14 amino acids. The CDR3, as DNA: TGCGCCAGCCGTTGGACTGAAACCCTAAGCGAGCAGTACTTC. This sequence encodes CASRWTETLSEQYF.

V and J are TRBV5-1 and TRBJ2-5, with 10 bases matching TRBD1. Trimming cost V 3 bases and J 4 bases; bases outside gene matches: 6. Germline-derived CDR1 and CDR2 are SGHRS and YFSETQ. The CDR3 runs 15 residues. CDR3 region: CASSWGTGEGETQYF. CDR3 nucleotides: TGCGCCAGCAGCTGGGGGACAGGGGAGGGAGAGACCCAGTACTTC.

This CDR3 reads CASSAPTGNKNIQYF. CDR3 nucleotides: TGTGCCAGCAGCGCGCCGACAGGGAACAAAAACATTCAGTACTTC. The rearrangement uses TRBV5-4 and TRBJ2-4; TRBD1 agrees at 7 bases. V lost 4 bases to trimming and J lost 3 bases; unmatched junction nucleotides: 7. The CDR3 covers 15 residues. Germline loops: CDR1 SGHNT, CDR2 YYREEE (reference sequence).

V usage is TRBV12-3 or TRBV12-4 and J usage is TRBJ2-7, with unresolved D. V dropped 3 bases and J dropped 6 bases, with 9 bases sitting between them. The CDR3 is 12 residues long. The CDR3 here is CASSLGQAEQYF. The CDR3 region has the DNA TGTGCCAGCAGTTTGGGTCAGGCCGAGCAGTACTTC.